Listed below are T cell receptor beta chains from one sample, sequenced in a study of blood T cell repertoires in COVID-19. Using immunoSEQ multiplex PCR, the repertoire was profiled, and TCRdb retains in-frame clones only, with some absent. This sample has under 250,000 clones, with 83% found just once. Sequenced material: peripheral blood. These receptors all stem from a woman aged 40 to 49 with active or convalescent COVID-19. Both conserved end residues are part of each CDR3. A D gene is named only where the DNA matches it firmly. A row's size may be missing; if present it is once, few, many or a size class.

TGTGCCTGGAGCGTACAGGGCGGCGTGGGCAATCAGCCCCAGCATTTT | CAWSVQGGVGNQPQHF | TRBV30 | - | - | TRBJ1-5
TGTGCCAGCAGTTTATTGGGACAGGGGAGGACGGATGAGCAGTTCTTC | CASSLLGQGRTDEQFF | TRBV28 | few | TRBD1 | TRBJ2-1
TGTGCCAGCAGCTTAGGTCGAAACAGTGGGGCCGGGTGGTCCTTT | CASSLGRNSGAGWSF | TRBV13 | - | - | TRBJ1-1
TGTGCCAGCAGCGTATCCCCCATGAGCTCTGGAAACACCATATATTTT | CASSVSPMSSGNTIYF | TRBV9 | - | - | TRBJ1-3
TGCAGCGTTGTCGATCGGACGGGACTCAGCTATGGCTACACCTTC | CSVVDRTGLSYGYTF | TRBV29-1 | - | - | TRBJ1-2
TGCAGCGTTGGCCTGGGGAGGAACACTGAAGCTTTCTTT | CSVGLGRNTEAFF | TRBV29-1 | - | - | TRBJ1-1
TGTGCCTGGAGAACTCCGGGACAAAGGAACACTGAAGCTTTCTTT | CAWRTPGQRNTEAFF | TRBV30 | - | - | TRBJ1-1
TGTGCCAGCAGCTTAGTCGGGAGCCCGAACACTGAAGCTTTCTTT | CASSLVGSPNTEAFF | TRBV7-2 | - | - | TRBJ1-1
TGTGCCAGCAGCGTCTCCCAGGGGGCTGATGGAAACACCATATATTTT | CASSVSQGADGNTIYF | TRBV9 | - | TRBD1 | TRBJ1-3
TGTGCCAGCAGCTTAGTAGACAGCCCCTACGAGCAGTACTTC | CASSLVDSPYEQYF | TRBV5-6 | - | - | TRBJ2-7
TGTGCCAGTAGTATTTTCGGGACTACCAGGGCCTACGAGCAGTACTTC | CASSIFGTTRAYEQYF | TRBV19 | - | TRBD2 | TRBJ2-7
TGTGCCAGCAGCTTAAATAGCGGGTCCCAAGATACGCAGTATTTT | CASSLNSGSQDTQYF | TRBV7-2 | - | TRBD2 | TRBJ2-3
TGTACCAGCAGCTTGACCGGACTATCGGGCCAAAACATTCAGTACTTC | CTSSLTGLSGQNIQYF | TRBV7-2 | - | - | TRBJ2-4